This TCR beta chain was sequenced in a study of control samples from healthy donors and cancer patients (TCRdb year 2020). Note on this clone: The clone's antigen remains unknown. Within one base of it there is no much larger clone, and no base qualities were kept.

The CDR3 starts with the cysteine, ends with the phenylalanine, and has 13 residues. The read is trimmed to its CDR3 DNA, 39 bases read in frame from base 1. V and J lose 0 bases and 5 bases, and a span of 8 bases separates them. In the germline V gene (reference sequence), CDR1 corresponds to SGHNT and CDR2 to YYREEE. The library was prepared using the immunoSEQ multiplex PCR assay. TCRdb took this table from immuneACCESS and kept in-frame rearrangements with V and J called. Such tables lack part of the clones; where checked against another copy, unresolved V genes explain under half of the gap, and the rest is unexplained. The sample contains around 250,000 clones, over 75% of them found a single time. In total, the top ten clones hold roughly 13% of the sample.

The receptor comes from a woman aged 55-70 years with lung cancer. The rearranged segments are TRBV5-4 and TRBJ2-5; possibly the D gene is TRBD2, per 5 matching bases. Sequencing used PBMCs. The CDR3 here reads CASSLGSGETQYF. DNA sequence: TGTGCCAGCAGCTTGGGCTCGGGGGAGACCCAGTACTTC.